These 20 T cell receptor beta chains were all obtained from the same sample, sequenced in a study of cytomegalovirus exposure and HLA in healthy donors. PCR primers comprised 60 Vbeta and 13 Jbeta primers. The repertoire was sequenced with immunoSEQ multiplex PCR; TCRdb's copy has only in-frame clones and lacks some. This table has over 200,000 clones, roughly 79% appearing once. Sequencing input: PBMCs. The receptors were sampled from a male donor in good health and CMV-seronegative.

This sequence joins TRBV6-5 and TRBJ2-7; D possibly corresponds to TRBD2 (5 bases). The V gene's germline CDR1 is MNHEY and CDR2 SVGAGI. The V end lost 0 bases, the J end lost 4 bases, and 10 bases lay between the germline ends. The CDR3 is 14 residues long. The CDR3 nucleotides read TGTGCCAGCAGTTACTCGGAGGTACGTTACGAGCAGTACTTC. The encoded protein is CASSYSEVRYEQYF.

This sequence joins TRBV18 and TRBJ1-5, with D possibly matching TRBD1 (5 bases). The CDR3 is 18 amino acids. The germline V gene encodes CDR1 KGHSH and CDR2 LQKENI. V gave up 3 bases and J gave up 0 bases, with 18 bases separating them. CDR3 residues: CASSPTVPGGVSNQPQHF. The DNA for the CDR3 is TGTGCCAGCTCACCTACGGTCCCAGGAGGGGTTAGCAATCAGCCCCAGCATTTT.

This chain joins TRBV16 and TRBJ1-2; possible D gene TRBD1, 5 bases. V lost 0 bases and J 3 bases, leaving 11 bases between the germline ends. The CDR3 consists of 15 residues. CDR1 is KGHSY, CDR2 FQNENV, per germline. The CDR3 DNA is TGTGCCAGCAGCCAATCCTCAGGGCTCCACTATGGCTACACCTTC. As protein: CASSQSSGLHYGYTF.

The gene calls are TRBV19 and TRBJ1-1, with TRBD1 matching 8 bases. The length of the CDR3 is 15 residues. Germline CDR1 and CDR2: LNHDA and SQIVND (reference sequence). V shed 7 bases, J shed 1 base, and the junction held 8 bases outside the gene matches. CDR3 bases: TGTGCCAGTATCTACAGGGGGATGGGGAACACTGAAGCTTTCTTT. As protein: CASIYRGMGNTEAFF.

V gene TRBV6-1 combines with J gene TRBJ2-3; the D is unclear. The V and J ends lost 3 bases and 2 bases respectively, with 6 bases between them. Germline V gene data show CDR1 as MNHNS and CDR2 as SASEGT. This CDR3 has 13 amino acids. CDR3 nucleotides: TGTGCCAGCAGTGATCCGTTCACAGATACGCAGTATTTT. Amino acid sequence: CASSDPFTDTQYF.

V usage is TRBV7-9 and J usage is TRBJ2-3; D ambiguous. Deletions cut 5 bases from V and 0 bases from J, with 9 bases between. The germline V gene encodes CDR1 SEHNR and CDR2 FQNEAQ (reference sequence). The length of the CDR3 is 14 residues. CDR3 sequence: CASSLRTSTDTQYF. Here the CDR3 DNA reads TGTGCCAGCAGCCTCCGCACTAGCACAGATACGCAGTATTTT.

The chain links TRBV19 to TRBJ1-2; D not resolved. CDR3 length: 13 amino acids. CDR1 and CDR2 from the germline V gene are LNHDA and SQIVND (reference sequence). V was shortened by 0 bases and J by 1 base, with 3 bases between the two germline ends. CDR3 in DNA: TGTGCCAGTAGTATAGACAATAACTATGGCTACACCTTC. Translated, it gives CASSIDNNYGYTF.

This sequence joins TRBV5-6 and TRBJ2-7, with D perhaps TRBD2 (5 bases). This CDR3 is built from 15 residues. V was pared by 0 bases and J by 2 bases, with 12 bases between. CDR1 and CDR2 from the germline V gene are SGHDT and YYEEEE. The CDR3, as DNA: TGTGCCAGCAGCTTGGCCCCGGACTCGACCTACGAGCAGTACTTC. This sequence encodes CASSLAPDSTYEQYF.

The CDR3 protein is CASSVDNTGSPYEQYF. CDR3 in DNA: TGTGCCAGCAGCGTAGACAATACAGGGAGTCCCTACGAGCAGTACTTC. This chain connects TRBV7-9 to TRBJ2-7, with D maybe TRBD1 (6 bases). Trimming removed 5 bases from V and 2 bases from J, with 19 bases in between. The CDR3 runs to 16 residues. Germline V gene lookup returns CDR1 SEHNR and CDR2 FQNEAQ (reference sequence).

J is TRBJ2-7 and V is TRBV4-2, with 7 bases fitting TRBD2. CDR1 is LGHNA, CDR2 YNFKEQ, per germline. This CDR3 has 16 residues. The J segment lost 0 bases and the V segment lost 6 bases, leaving 11 bases of the junction unmatched. The CDR3 nucleotides are TGTGCCAGCAGTCAAAGTTGGCGGGGGAGCTCCTACGAGCAGTACTTC. Its protein product is CASSQSWRGSSYEQYF.

The chain has TRBV2 and TRBJ1-3; unclear D gene. The CDR3 length is 14 residues. CDR1 SNHLY and CDR2 FYNNEI come from the germline V gene. Trimming removed 10 bases at V and 4 bases at J, with 17 bases between. The CDR3: CATLGGRFGNTIYF. The CDR3 region has the DNA TGTGCCACCCTGGGAGGGAGATTCGGAAACACCATATATTTT.

This clone was seen a handful of times. This rearrangement joins TRBV28 to TRBJ2-3; 7 nucleotides align to TRBD1. Germline CDR1 reads MDHEN; CDR2 reads SYDVKM. V trimming: 4 bases; J trimming: 2 bases; junction bases outside the gene matches: 6. There are 15 residues in the CDR3. CDR3 residues: CASSSSGTDTDTQYF. The CDR3 DNA reads as TGTGCCAGCAGTTCCTCCGGGACAGACACAGATACGCAGTATTTT.

This clone is a singleton in its sample. The rearrangement joins TRBV7-9 to TRBJ2-7, with 9 bases identical to TRBD1. Germline CDR1 SEHNR, CDR2 FQNEAQ (reference sequence). The CDR3 has 14 amino acids. V was clipped by 5 bases and J by 12 bases; unmatched bases: 14. The DNA of the CDR3 is TGTGCCAGCAGCCCGGCAATAGAGGGGACAGGGAGGTACTTC. Its protein is CASSPAIEGTGRYF.

The rearrangement uses TRBV28 and TRBJ1-6; D gene uncertain. V was shortened by 3 bases and J by 8 bases, with 11 bases between the two germline ends. Germline values: CDR1 MDHEN, CDR2 SYDVKM. This CDR3 has 14 residues. The DNA of the CDR3 is TGTGCCAGCAGTTTCGAAAGAGCGGATTCACCCCTCCACTTT. Translating gives CASSFERADSPLHF.

This clone was observed a handful of times. This chain joins TRBV9 and TRBJ1-2, with D unresolved. CDR1 is SGDLS, CDR2 YYNGEE, per germline. Trimming removed 8 bases from V and 0 bases from J, with 8 bases in between. The CDR3 is 12 residues long. CDR3: CASTESNYGYTF. As DNA, the CDR3 is TGTGCCAGTACAGAGTCTAACTATGGCTACACCTTC.

The CDR3 here is CASSLASNSGTSNSPLHF. The CDR3 bases are TGTGCCAGCAGCTTAGCGTCTAATTCGGGGACATCCAATTCACCCCTCCACTTT. This rearrangement joins TRBV7-9 to TRBJ1-6, with a weak D call TRBD1 (6 bases). This CDR3 is built from 18 residues. The V gene's germline CDR1 is SEHNR and CDR2 FQNEAQ (reference sequence). The ends were cut back, 0 bases at V and 7 bases at J, with 19 bases in the middle.

In its sample, this clone was seen a few times. The gene calls are TRBV5-6 and TRBJ2-3; 8 nucleotides line up with TRBD2. V trimming: 2 bases; J trimming: 3 bases; junction bases outside the gene matches: 5. CDR1 is SGHDT and CDR2 is YYEEEE in the germline V gene. This CDR3 contains 15 residues. The CDR3 bases are TGTGCCAGCAGCTTAAGAGCGGGGGTGACAGATACGCAGTATTTT. Its translation: CASSLRAGVTDTQYF.

J is TRBJ2-7 and V is TRBV28, with 10 bases fitting TRBD1. This CDR3 is built from 14 residues. CDR1 and CDR2 from the germline V gene are MDHEN and SYDVKM. Unmatched junction bases numbered 8, after V lost 10 bases and J lost 2 bases. CDR3 sequence reads: CATPGDRGTYEQYF. The CDR3 DNA is TGTGCCACCCCTGGGGACAGGGGTACCTACGAGCAGTACTTC. The complete variable domain, with remaining parts taken from reference TRBV28 and TRBJ2-7, reads DVKVTQSSRYLVKRTGEKVFLECVQDMDHENMFWYRQDPGLGLRLIYFSYDVKMKEKGDIPEGYSVSREKKERFSLILESASTNQTSMYLCATPGDRGTYEQYFGPGTRLTVT.

The chain links TRBV18 to TRBJ2-7; D may be TRBD2 (6 bases). CDR3 size: 14 residues. Germline lookup yields CDR1 KGHSH and CDR2 LQKENI. V was pared by 6 bases and J by 3 bases, with 15 bases between. DNA of the CDR3: TGTGCCAGCTCGCCCACGATGGGGGGCTACGAGCAGTACTTC. It yields the protein CASSPTMGGYEQYF.

The table lists this clone with a count of one. The chain employs TRBV7-9 and TRBJ1-2; 7 positions match TRBD1. The CDR3 is made up of 15 amino acids. Germline assignment: CDR1 SEHNR and CDR2 FQNEAQ (reference sequence). The V and J ends lost 3 bases and 0 bases, in that order; junction bases with no gene match: 4. The DNA for the CDR3 is TGTGCCAGCAGCTTGGGCAGGGGGTCTAACTATGGCTACACCTTC. Translation gives CASSLGRGSNYGYTF.